A selection of T cell receptor beta chains follows, all from one sample in a study of shared clonotypes between healthy human individuals. TCRdb's copy holds only in-frame clones and misses some; the assay was immunoSEQ multiplex PCR. The profile shows about 1.1 million clones, about 84% of them singletons. The sequencing sample was made of memory CD4+ T cells from PBMCs. These receptors were taken from a man between 18 and 35 years old in good health. Some clones in this sample may be carry-over from other donors' samples. The CDR3 runs from the conserved cysteine through the conserved F or W. A D gene is named only where the DNA matches it firmly. The listing skips clone size in some rows; elsewhere it reads once, few, many or a size class.

>TRBJ1-1|NA|TRBV21-1|NA
TGTGCCGCTCCACTGGCGAACACTGAAGCTTTCTTT
CAAPLANTEAFF
>TRBJ1-1|once|TRBV11-2|TRBD1
TGTGCCAGCATCTTGGGGACAGCGAACACTGAAGCTTTCTTT
CASILGTANTEAFF
>TRBJ2-7|NA|TRBV28|TRBD2
TGTGCCAGCAGTACACTAGCGGGCTCCTACGAGCAGTACTTC
CASSTLAGSYEQYF
>TRBJ2-3|NA|TRBV9|NA
TGTGCCAGCAGCGTAGCGTGGGGAACAGATACGCAGTATTTT
CASSVAWGTDTQYF
>TRBJ2-5|NA|TRBV6-6|TRBD1
TGTGCCAGCAGTTACTGGGACAGGGAAGAGACCCAGTACTTC
CASSYWDREETQYF
>TRBJ1-1|many|TRBV2|NA
TGTGCCACCCGCCAGGAGGGGGGGAGCACTGAAGCTTTCTTT
CATRQEGGSTEAFF
>TRBJ2-5|NA|TRBV7-2|NA
TGTGCCAGCAGCTTCGCCGAAGAGACCCAGTACTTC
CASSFAEETQYF
>TRBJ2-5|NA|TRBV28|NA
TGTGCCAGCGTAACCAGGAGGGGCAGTGAGATCGAGACCCAGTACTTC
CASVTRRGSEIETQYF
>TRBJ1-1|few|TRBV5-4|NA
TGTGCCAGCAGCTTTTCCAGGGCAAGCACTGAAGCTTTCTTT
CASSFSRASTEAFF
>TRBJ2-7|once|TRBV5-6|TRBD2
TGTGCCAGCAGCTACTTTCCTGGTCCAGCGGGAGAGGATTACGAGCAGTACTTC
CASSYFPGPAGEDYEQYF
>TRBJ1-1|few|TRBV19|NA
TGTGCCAGTAGGGGGTGGACGGTGAACACTGAAGCTTTCTTT
CASRGWTVNTEAFF
>TRBJ2-4|NA|TRBV6-6|NA
TGTGCCAGCAGTTACAACACGGAAAACATTCAGTACTTC
CASSYNTENIQYF
>TRBJ2-5|NA|TRBV5-4|NA
TGTGCCAGCAGCTGGGGGAAGGGTGAGCGGGAGACCCAGTACTTC
CASSWGKGERETQYF
>TRBJ1-1|NA|TRBV9|NA
TGTGCCAGCAGCCCAACTCTTGGGGGCACTGAAGCTTTCTTT
CASSPTLGGTEAFF
>TRBJ1-1|few|TRBV2|NA
TGTGCCAGTACTATTCGGACGGAGAACACTGAAGCTTTCTTT
CASTIRTENTEAFF
>TRBJ1-2|few|TRBV5-1|NA
TGCGCCAGCAGCATCCCGACAGTAGGAGGGGTGTTCACCTTC
CASSIPTVGGVFTF
>TRBJ2-5|NA|TRBV5-4|NA
TGTGCCAGCAGCTCGCCGGGGACTGTAGAGACCCAGTACTTC
CASSSPGTVETQYF
>TRBJ2-7|NA|TRBV4-1|NA
TGCGCCAGCAGCCGAGATTCGGGGGACCCACCCTACGAGCAGTACTTC
CASSRDSGDPPYEQYF
>TRBJ1-1|NA|TRBV28|NA
TGTGCCAGCAGTATTCGGACCGTGGGTGTGGAAGCTTTCTTT
CASSIRTVGVEAFF
>TRBJ1-6|NA|TRBV5-1|NA
TGCGCCAGCAGCTTGGAGAACTCACCCCTCCACTTT
CASSLENSPLHF
>TRBJ2-1|NA|TRBV2|TRBD2
TGTGCCAGCAGTGGGGGACTAGTCCCTGGTGAGCAGTTCTTC
CASSGGLVPGEQFF
>TRBJ1-2|NA|TRBV7-3|NA
TGTGCCAGCAGCCCTTCTCAATATGCCTTGTTCGGCTACACCTTC
CASSPSQYALFGYTF
>TRBJ2-5|NA|TRBV9|NA
TGTGCCAGCAGCGTAGCGGGGGTAGGGGAGACCCAGTACTTC
CASSVAGVGETQYF
>TRBJ2-3|few|TRBV29-1|NA
TGCAGCGTTGGGATTAGCACAGATACGCAGTATTTT
CSVGISTDTQYF
>TRBJ2-4|NA|TRBV29-1|NA
TGCAGCGTTGAAGGGGAGGCCAAAAACATTCAGTACTTC
CSVEGEAKNIQYF
>TRBJ2-7|NA|TRBV2|TRBD1
TGTGCCAGGGGACAGTACGAGCAGTACTTC
CARGQYEQYF
>TRBJ1-3|NA|TRBV5-1|NA
TGCGCCAGCAGCTTGGACAGGTTCTCTGGAAACACCATATATTTT
CASSLDRFSGNTIYF
>TRBJ2-1|NA|TRBV4-1|TRBD1
TGCGCCAGCAGCCGGGCCAGGGGGTCCAGGGGGGAGCAGTTCTTC
CASSRARGSRGEQFF
>TRBJ1-4|NA|TRBV19|TRBD1
TGTGCCAGTAGTATAGCCTCAGGGGGCGGTGAAAAACTGTTTTTT
CASSIASGGGEKLFF